This is a list of T cell receptor beta chains from one sample in a study of spatial heterogeneity in lung cancer. TCRdb redid the calling of the 5' RACE reads with MiXCR, one entry per CDR3 protein. Of roughly 28,000 distinct CDR3 sequences in the sample, about 6.6% were seen once. Source: lung tumor tissue, taken at surgery. The receptor set was obtained from a male donor with early-stage non-small cell lung cancer. The CDR3 runs from the conserved cysteine through the conserved F or W. D genes are given only for firm matches. Part of the rows lack a size; the others show once, few, many or a class for expanded clones.

NA	NA	13	TRBV20-1	TRBJ2-3	CSAALRSTDTQYF	TGCAGTGCTGCCCTTAGGAGCACAGATACGCAGTATTTT
many	NA	14	TRBV20-1	TRBJ2-3	CSALAVKGTDTQYF	TGCAGTGCCCTCGCGGTAAAAGGGACAGATACGCAGTATTTT
many	NA	16	TRBV6-5	TRBJ1-2	CASSSAVGVGNYGYTF	TGTGCCAGCAGTTCCGCCGTTGGGGTGGGAAACTATGGCTACACCTTC
NA	TRBD1	13	TRBV5-1	TRBJ1-1	CASSGQENTEAFF	TGCGCCAGCAGCGGACAGGAGAACACTGAAGCTTTCTTT
many	NA	17	TRBV20-1	TRBJ1-6	CSAREGRLSSYNSPLHF	TGCAGTGCTAGAGAGGGACGCCTGAGCTCCTATAATTCACCCCTCCACTTT
few	TRBD1	13	TRBV7-8	TRBJ2-5	CASSFDRVETQYF	TGTGCCAGCAGCTTTGACAGGGTGGAGACCCAGTACTTC
few	TRBD1	14	TRBV20-1	TRBJ2-1	CSATRQGLHNEQFF	TGCAGTGCTACCAGACAGGGATTGCACAATGAGCAGTTCTTC
NA	NA	12	TRBV18	TRBJ1-5	CASSPVGQPQHF	TGTGCCAGCTCACCGGTAGGTCAGCCCCAGCATTTT
NA	NA	16	TRBV7-2	TRBJ2-6	CASSYEGSSGANVLTF	TGTGCCAGCAGCTACGAAGGGAGCTCTGGGGCCAACGTCCTGACTTTC
NA	NA	14	TRBV11-3	TRBJ1-1	CASSRDNRNTEAFF	TGTGCCAGCAGCCGAGATAACAGGAACACTGAAGCTTTCTTT
NA	NA	13	TRBV3-1	TRBJ1-1	CASSQAATTEAFF	TGTGCCAGCAGCCAAGCCGCTACGACTGAAGCTTTCTTT
few	TRBD1	15	TRBV7-8	TRBJ2-1	CASSLGAGQGNEQFF	TGTGCCAGCAGCTTAGGGGCCGGACAGGGCAATGAGCAGTTCTTC
NA	TRBD2	14	TRBV12-5	TRBJ2-3	CASGLSGGADTQYF	TGTGCTAGTGGATTGAGCGGGGGGGCAGATACGCAGTATTTT
large	TRBD1	14	TRBV29-1	TRBJ1-1	CSVTRTGDTTEAFF	TGCAGCGTTACACGGACAGGGGACACTACTGAAGCTTTCTTT
NA	NA	16	TRBV7-2	TRBJ1-2	CASSLGSLGADYGYTF	TGTGCCAGCAGCTTAGGTAGTCTGGGGGCAGACTATGGCTACACCTTC
many	NA	14	TRBV2	TRBJ2-3	CAIRHSGPINTQYF	TGTGCAATTCGACATAGCGGTCCCATAAATACGCAGTATTTT
NA	TRBD2	15	TRBV20-1	TRBJ2-1	CSARDPQRGGYEQFF	TGCAGTGCTAGAGATCCCCAGCGGGGGGGATATGAGCAGTTCTTC
many	TRBD1	12	TRBV20-1	TRBJ1-2	CSAPQGGYGYTF	TGCAGTGCCCCACAGGGGGGCTATGGCTACACCTTC
many	NA	15	TRBV11-3	TRBJ2-1	CASSTGQGNYNEQFF	TGTGCCAGCAGCACCGGCCAAGGGAACTACAATGAGCAGTTCTTC
many	NA	14	TRBV12-3/TRBV12-4	TRBJ2-2	CASSKDLNTGELFF	TGTGCCAGCAGTAAGGACCTGAACACCGGGGAGCTGTTTTTT
NA	NA	14	TRBV18	TRBJ2-1	CASSPTGLLDEQFF	TGTGCCAGCTCCCCGACAGGACTACTGGATGAGCAGTTCTTC
NA	TRBD1	15	TRBV28	TRBJ2-7	CASSPPGQGSNEQYF	TGTGCCAGCAGTCCTCCGGGACAGGGCTCCAACGAGCAGTACTTC
many	NA	14	TRBV20-1	TRBJ2-7	CSARGPNAFDEQYF	TGCAGTGCTAGAGGGCCGAATGCGTTCGACGAGCAGTACTTC
few	NA	17	TRBV3-1	TRBJ2-4	CASSQWRPTLAKNIQYF	TGTGCCAGCAGCCAGTGGAGGCCAACCCTAGCCAAAAACATTCAGTACTTC
few	TRBD2	16	TRBV2	TRBJ2-3	CASKTSGVLSTDTQYF	TGTGCCAGCAAGACTAGCGGGGTCCTTAGCACAGATACGCAGTATTTT
few	TRBD1	16	TRBV24-1	TRBJ2-6	CATSGQGASGANVLTF	TGTGCCACCAGTGGACAGGGGGCTTCTGGGGCCAACGTCCTGACTTTC
NA	NA	13	TRBV2	TRBJ2-2	CASSAQGHGELFF	TGTGCCAGCAGTGCACAGGGCCACGGGGAGCTGTTTTTT
many	NA	12	TRBV15	TRBJ2-5	CATSRDVETQYF	TGTGCCACCAGCAGAGATGTTGAGACCCAGTACTTC
NA	TRBD1	13	TRBV19	TRBJ2-7	CASNSRPGGEQYF	TGTGCCAGCAACTCGCGACCAGGGGGCGAGCAGTACTTC
NA	TRBD1	14	TRBV6-5	TRBJ2-2	CASSPTGYTGELFF	TGTGCCAGCAGCCCGACAGGGTACACCGGGGAGCTGTTTTTT
many	NA	14	TRBV10-3	TRBJ1-5	CAISESRGNQPQHF	TGTGCCATCAGTGAGTCCCGGGGCAATCAGCCCCAGCATTTT
once	NA	14	TRBV4-2	TRBJ1-1	CASSQGSRGTEAFF	TGTGCCAGCAGCCAAGGGAGCAGGGGCACTGAAGCTTTCTTT
many	TRBD1	14	TRBV20-1	TRBJ2-3	CSARDGQGGDTQYF	TGCAGTGCTAGAGATGGACAGGGAGGAGATACGCAGTATTTT
many	NA	14	TRBV3-1	TRBJ2-1	CASSRRGGDNEQFF	TGTGCCAGCAGCAGACGGGGCGGCGACAATGAGCAGTTCTTC
many	NA	13	TRBV20-1	TRBJ1-6	CSASATARSPLHF	TGCAGTGCTAGCGCGACGGCTCGATCACCCCTCCACTTT
many	NA	11	TRBV28	TRBJ2-7	CASRDHYEQYF	TGTGCCAGCAGAGACCACTACGAGCAGTACTTC
many	TRBD2	15	TRBV5-1	TRBJ2-7	CASSLLAGALSEQYF	TGCGCCAGCAGCTTGCTAGCGGGGGCTTTGAGCGAGCAGTACTTC
many	TRBD1	13	TRBV6-2/TRBV6-3	TRBJ1-1	CASSPDRGTEAFF	TGTGCCAGCAGCCCGGACAGGGGCACTGAAGCTTTCTTT
many	TRBD2	16	TRBV11-2	TRBJ2-5	CASSPLAGGPGETQYF	TGTGCCAGCAGCCCCCTAGCGGGGGGGCCCGGGGAGACCCAGTACTTC